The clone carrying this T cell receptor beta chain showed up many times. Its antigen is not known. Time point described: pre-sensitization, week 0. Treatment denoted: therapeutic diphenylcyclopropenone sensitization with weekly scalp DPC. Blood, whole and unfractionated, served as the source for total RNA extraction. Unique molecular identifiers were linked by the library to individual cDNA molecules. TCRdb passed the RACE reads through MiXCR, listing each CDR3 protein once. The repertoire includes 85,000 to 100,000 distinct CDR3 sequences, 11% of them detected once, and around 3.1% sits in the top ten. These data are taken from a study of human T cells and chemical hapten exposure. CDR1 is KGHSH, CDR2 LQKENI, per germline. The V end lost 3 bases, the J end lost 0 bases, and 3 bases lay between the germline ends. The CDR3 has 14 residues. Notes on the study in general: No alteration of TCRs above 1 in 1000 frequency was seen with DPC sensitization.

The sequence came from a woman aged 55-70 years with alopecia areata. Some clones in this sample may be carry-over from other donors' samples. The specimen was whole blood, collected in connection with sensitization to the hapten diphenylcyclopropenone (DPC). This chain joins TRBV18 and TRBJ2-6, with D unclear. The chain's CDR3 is CASSPISGANVLTF. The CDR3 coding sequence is TGTGCCAGCTCACCCATCTCTGGGGCCAACGTCCTGACTTTC. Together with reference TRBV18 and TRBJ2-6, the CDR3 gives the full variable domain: NAGVMQNPRHLVRRRGQEARLRCSPMKGHSHVYWYRQLPEEGLKFMVYLQKENIIDESGMPKERFSAEFPKEGPSILRIQQVVRGDSAAYFCASSPISGANVLTFGAGSRLTVL.